The source of this TCR beta chain is a study of identical twins. Healthy Caucasians, and only they, were the donors. TCRdb re-called the 5' RACE reads through MiXCR, storing one row per CDR3 protein. This sample has about 470,000 distinct CDR3 sequences, with 20% to 25% found just once. This clonotype was seen more than once but under ten times. The same sample was also used in a study of T cells expressing NK-cell markers. From that study: Cells sorted as CD3+CD56+NKG2C+, CD3+CD56+NKG2C- and CD3+CD56-NKG2C+ T cells supplied the TCR beta repertoires. Restriction of sorting to alpha-beta TCR T cells was accomplished in several experiments using an anti-gamma-delta TCR antibody. In a group of 5 or 6 donors, dominant NKG2C+ clonotypes represented roughly 1.0-7.5% of CD8+ T cells.

This TCR derives from a woman between 18 and 29 years old in good health. The material sequenced was CD4+ T cells sorted from blood.

The CDR3 coding sequence is TGCGCCAGCAGCCAAGACCCCGCGGCCACAGATACGCAGTATTTT. Translated, it gives CASSQDPAATDTQYF. V and J are TRBV4-3 and TRBJ2-3, with D unresolved. Germline values: CDR1 LGHNA, CDR2 YSLEER. V was cut by 0 bases and J by 2 bases, with 9 bases left in between. The CDR3 is made up of 15 amino acids.